Presented here are 7 T cell receptor beta chains from one specimen sequenced in a study of cytomegalovirus exposure and HLA in healthy donors. Primers: 60 Vbeta forward and 13 Jbeta reverse. The data were produced by immunoSEQ multiplex PCR, yet TCRdb's version contains in-frame clones alone and is incomplete. Among roughly 170,000 clones listed, around four fifths were seen once. Sequencing was carried out using PBMCs. Source of these receptors: a girl aged 10 to 17 in good health and CMV-seropositive.

The CDR3 region is CASSHRDRGSTGNTIYF. For the CDR3, the DNA is TGTGCCAGCAGCCACCGGGACAGGGGATCCACTGGAAACACCATATATTTT. The gene calls are TRBV4-2 and TRBJ1-3, with TRBD1 matching over 10 bases. Germline-derived CDR1 and CDR2 are LGHNA and YNFKEQ. This CDR3 contains 17 residues. V was pared by 3 bases and J by 2 bases, with 7 bases of the junction left unmatched.

The chain carries TRBV30 and TRBJ2-1; TRBD2 agrees at 8 bases. V trimming: 0 bases; J trimming: 8 bases; junction bases outside the gene matches: 9. The CDR3 has 15 amino acids. CDR1 and CDR2 from the germline V gene are GTSNPN and SVGIG (reference sequence). The CDR3 DNA reads as TGTGCCTGGAGTGTGGGAGCGGGGGTAACGGATGAGCAGTTCTTC. As protein: CAWSVGAGVTDEQFF.

V gene TRBV9 combines with J gene TRBJ2-7; TRBD1 is a possible D gene (6 bases). The germline V and J ends were trimmed by 3 bases and 5 bases, with 12 bases remaining between them. Looked up from germline, CDR1 is SGDLS and CDR2 is YYNGEE. The CDR3 is 13 residues long. Here the CDR3 DNA reads TGTGCCAGCAGCGAGGGACAAACCCACGAGCAGTACTTC. As protein: CASSEGQTHEQYF.

The J gene is TRBJ1-6, the V gene TRBV6-5; TRBD1 is a possible D gene (6 bases). CDR3 length: 13 amino acids. Trimming shortened V by 8 bases and J by 7 bases, and 12 bases separated the two germline ends. CDR1 is MNHEY, CDR2 SVGAGI, per germline. The CDR3 reads CASSTDRNSPLHF. In DNA form, the CDR3 reads TGTGCCAGCTCGACTGACAGGAATTCACCCCTCCACTTT.

The gene calls are TRBV27 and TRBJ1-1; D gene unclear. The V gene's germline CDR1 is MNHEY and CDR2 SMNVEV (reference sequence). The CDR3 runs to 14 residues. Trimming removed 1 base at V and 7 bases at J, with 13 bases between. The CDR3 DNA reads as TGTGCCAGCAGTTTATTTCCTTTGGGCTTTGAAGCTTTCTTT. Protein product: CASSLFPLGFEAFF.

As to this clone: Relative to the germline gene, one junction end is altered; a read error may explain this. This rearrangement joins TRBV19 to TRBJ2-1; 8 nucleotides align to TRBD1. The germline CDR1 and CDR2 sequences are LNHDA and SQIVND (reference sequence). This CDR3 comprises 15 residues. The CDR3 bases are TGTGCCAGTCACGAAACAGGGGGGTCCTCCAATGAGCAGTTCTTC. Translated, it gives CASHETGGSSNEQFF.

The genes are TRBV6-1 and TRBJ1-6, with TRBD1 as a possible D gene (6 bases). The CDR3 has 15 residues. Trimming left V 0 bases short and J 6 bases short, with 9 bases between. The V gene's germline CDR1 is MNHNS and CDR2 SASEGT. CDR3: CASSEALGGNSPLHF. The CDR3 DNA follows: TGTGCCAGCAGTGAAGCCCTAGGGGGTAATTCACCCCTCCACTTT.